This T cell receptor (beta chain) was obtained from a study of cytomegalovirus exposure and HLA in healthy donors (dated by TCRdb to 2017 to 2019). For the wider study: An earlier analysis of approximately 590 of the donors reported 250 to 350 Gb of sequence data and some 120 million unique TCR beta sequences from 150 million to 200 million T cells. Roughly 300 gigabases of sequencing data and some 85 million unique TCR sequences were included in an early release covering 550 to 800 HLA-typed donors. Of the roughly 400 genotyped donors, roughly 80% fell in the genetic ancestry cluster associated with self-reported Caucasian donors. The aim of the study was to test whether cataloging public T cell receptors could identify signatures of past pathogen exposure. The T cell repertoires of some 670 subjects were profiled by immunosequencing and related to cytomegalovirus serostatus. In addition to the first cohort of 500 to 850 subjects, a separate validation cohort of approximately 130 different subjects was used. To predict cytomegalovirus infection status, the study brought together high-throughput TCR immunosequencing, statistical association of individual TCRs with disease status, and machine learning. In a later analysis, previously published TCR beta repertoires from 666 donors were re-analyzed and high-resolution HLA genotyping was added so that TCR occurrence patterns could be studied. In the later analysis, no new phenotypic data were used to find candidate immune exposures; instead, reliance was placed on TCR beta sequences and their occurrence across donors. An earlier analysis of approximately 640 of the donors applied high-throughput TCR beta sequencing to assess whether each TCR beta V gene segment acted as functional or pseudogenic. Donor age, sex, ethnicity and CMV serostatus were compiled alongside the repertoire data. Genome-wide SNP genotypes for about 55% of the 666 donors were used in a later genetic analysis, which treated that subset as a discovery cohort. Every discovery cohort repertoire had been produced on one sequencing platform. Both class I and class II loci were covered by HLA typing, at four-digit resolution. Typing coverage varied by locus: roughly 629-640 donors for A, B, C, DRB1 and DQB1; about 520 for DQA1; nearly 610 for DPA1; some 470 for DPB1. Because of strong linkage in the cohort, four to six DR-DQ haplotypes were treated as single units for association and clustering. On average, 235,054 unique TCR beta nucleotide sequences were sequenced per donor among more than 350 genotyped donors of the cohort, with 15% to 20% of those sequences being non-productive.

The cohort consisted of approximately 670 healthy bone marrow donors. At the time of sampling, every cohort member was nominally healthy, though immune exposures that went unrecorded were likely present. The donor was CMV seronegative and belonged to the group of 352 seronegative cohort members. A peripheral blood sample was provided by each donor, and peripheral blood mononuclear cells were used for TCR beta sequencing. Genomic DNA was extracted from the blood cell samples with the Qiagen DNeasy Blood Extraction Kit. With respect to this clone: Its antigen remains unidentified. It has no much larger one-base neighbor in the sample; base qualities were not kept.

Libraries came from the immunoSEQ multiplex PCR assay. For the multiplex PCR, a mixture combining 60 forward primers for TCR Vbeta segments and 13 reverse primers for TCR Jbeta segments was used. The CDR3 region of rearranged TCR beta genes was amplified from genomic DNA with a multiplex PCR assay. The amplified TCR beta libraries were sequenced on the Illumina HiSeq System as 87-base-pair reads. Under the source paper's analysis protocol: In a later analysis, about 80 million unique TCR beta chains were counted across the 500 to 850 repertoires, and roughly 10 million of these chains were shared by at least two donors. Raw reads were error-corrected and collapsed into unique sequences by a nearest-neighbor algorithm in which closely related sequences were merged to remove PCR and sequencing errors. Alignment of CDR3 sequences to IMGT reference sequences was used to assign V, D and J gene segments. For a sequence to be retained, a match of at least six nucleotides was required to both a V gene segment and a J gene segment. Rearrangements were classified as productive when the CDR3 lacked stop codons and remained in frame with V and J, and all other rearrangements were classified as non-productive. CDR3 was defined according to IMGT convention as the region running from the second conserved V-encoded cysteine to the conserved J-encoded phenylalanine. The earlier analysis of some 580 of the donors excluded any sequence lacking an unambiguous match to a single V gene segment. An earlier analysis of 587 of the donors called V segments functional above 56.7% productive rearrangements and segregating when the between-donor standard deviation exceeded 5%. A statistical classification framework was built for diagnosing cytomegalovirus status from the catalog of TCR beta chain sequences. A later analysis assigned V and J genes by comparing TCR nucleotide sequences with IMGT/GENE-DB human TR gene sequences. A later analysis assigned CDR3 sequences and most-parsimonious VDJ recombination scenarios with the TCRdist pipeline. In a later analysis, each TCR beta chain was defined by its CDR3 amino acid sequence together with its V-gene family, and reads without a unique V-gene family were excluded. As a way to deal with suspected cross-contamination and a sequencing artifact, a later analysis dropped nearly 600 nucleotide sequences that were highly shared and had low generation probability. In a later analysis, a clonal expansion index for each public chain was calculated from normalized within-repertoire ranks of inferred template counts. Generation probabilities in a later analysis came from a VDJ recombination model fitted to out-of-frame rearrangements, and those results were checked against IGoR. In a later analysis, TCR-TCR, TCR-HLA and TCR-CMV co-occurrence was scored with hypergeometric tests, and a repertoire-size bias correction was applied to TCR pairs. A later analysis estimated false discovery rates by permuting HLA or CMV assignments 20 times. In a later analysis, co-occurring TCRs were grouped using DBSCAN, and TCRdist sequence similarity was added for clustering within HLA-allele-positive subsets. Repertoires with fewer than 30,000 or more than 120,000 public chains, plus five repertoires with anomalous nucleotide sharing, were excluded from co-occurrence clustering. As stored in TCRdb, this immuneACCESS dataset retains in-frame rearrangements with V and J assigned. A fraction of the clones does not appear; measured against another copy, unresolved V genes explain less than half of the discrepancy, and the remainder lacks a known reason. The V and J calls and the clone size are those of that table, but D and trimming were determined from the DNA. The sample contains fewer than 100,000 clones, 78% of them found a single time. Less than 0.95% of the sample goes to the ten largest clones.

V and J lose 2 bases and 10 bases, and a span of 15 bases separates them. CDR1 and CDR2 (MNHEY, SVGAGI) derive from the germline V gene. Spanning cysteine to phenylalanine, the CDR3 consists of 15 amino acids. Only the CDR3 part of the read is kept: 45 bases, read in frame from the first base. General conclusions and limits of the study: While some public TCRs were present in many individuals, most TCR sequences turned up only very rarely across donors. According to a later genetic analysis, donors in an Asian-associated ancestry cluster had fewer N-insertions in productive TCRs than the approximately 630-donor mean. In a later analysis, several top co-occurrence clusters were reported to appear linked to parvovirus B19, influenza, CMV and Epstein-Barr virus. Only TCR beta chains were sequenced in this cohort, and the absence of alpha or paired-chain data limited detectable features. Broadly in line with IMGT annotations, most TCR beta V segments showed up in productive rearrangements about 87% or about 30% of the time in an earlier analysis of several hundred of the donors. A group of highly shared sequence variants was considered likely to be a technical artifact of the sequencing pipeline. A further reported finding was that TCR beta sequences accurately predicted the HLA-A and HLA-B alleles for most subjects in the first cohort. In a later analysis, some 18,000 TCR beta sequences were associated with specific HLA alleles at a false discovery rate of 0.05. Most CMV-associated TCR beta chains appeared to be HLA-restricted in a later analysis, and the HLA associations seemed to be driven largely by CMV exposure. In vitro tests confirmed that a few of the cytomegalovirus-associated TCR beta chains recognize cytomegalovirus antigens. In a later analysis, HLA-associated TCR beta chains were found to be more clonally expanded and to have lower generation probabilities than equally common non-associated chains. In a later genetic analysis, a missense DCLRE1C variant was associated with V-gene and J-gene trimming of TCR beta chains, and the association was replicated in an independent cohort. The authors suggested that the approach could potentially be generalized to other disease states and immunological phenotypes. According to a later analysis, TCR association rates differed among HLA loci, with DRB1 alleles showing the most associated TCRs and HLA-C alleles showing the fewest. Because HLA typing was unavailable for some donors at each locus, only the typed subset was used in association tests. Linkage disequilibrium might explain the correlated functional status among segregating V segments, but an unknown experimental factor could not be ruled out. Immune exposure information for the cohort was limited to CMV serostatus. When HLA alleles, especially DR and DQ, strongly co-occurred, TCR associations were difficult to assign to individual alleles. The presence/absence analyses assumed that sequencing depth was roughly uniform across donors, and that assumption may not be true. A total of 150 to 200 TCR beta chains were listed by the study as associated with cytomegalovirus. Around 16 rarely observed V segments, including chromosome 9 orphons, were excluded from the earlier analysis of about 600 of the donors because counts were too low. Because the 87-base-pair reads could not distinguish some IMGT-functional V segments, including TRBV6-2 and TRBV6-3, those segments were excluded. The classifier was reported to diagnose cytomegalovirus status with high specificity and sensitivity in both the original cohort and the validation cohort.

Sequenced input: PBMCs. The chain joins TRBV6-5 to TRBJ1-6; the D gene is possibly TRBD1, with 5 bases matching. The sequence was obtained from a woman between 55 and 75 years old in good health and CMV-seronegative. The CDR3 is CASSYDFQGSSPLHF. The bases are TGTGCCAGCAGTTACGACTTCCAGGGATCCTCACCCCTCCACTTT.